The rows below give T cell receptor beta chains drawn from one sample of a study of regulatory T cells in long-lasting Graves disease. One entry per CDR3 protein results from TCRdb running MiXCR on the multiplex PCR reads. The table lists about 470,000 distinct CDR3 sequences, around 15% of them singletons. The data were also submitted as part of a second study, on T cells in Graves' hyperthyroidism and ophthalmopathy.

This sample comprised peripheral blood mononuclear cells (PBMCs), obtained at new diagnosis, from a patient treated with antithyroid drugs. These receptors all come from a man aged 35-49 years with Graves disease. Both conserved end residues are part of each CDR3. A D gene is named only where the DNA matches it firmly. Clone sizes are given selectively: once, few, many, or a class where the clone is expanded.

abundance: many
j_gene: TRBJ2-1
v_gene: TRBV5-1
d_gene: TRBD2
CDR3aa: CASSVLLLAGGAGEQFF
CDR3nt: TGCGCCAGCAGCGTCCTCCTATTAGCGGGAGGGGCCGGAGAGCAGTTCTTC

abundance: few
j_gene: TRBJ1-1
v_gene: TRBV14
d_gene: -
CDR3aa: CASSLDPVAEAFF
CDR3nt: TGTGCCAGCAGCCTAGATCCCGTGGCTGAAGCTTTCTTT

abundance: few
j_gene: TRBJ2-3
v_gene: TRBV7-9
d_gene: TRBD2
CDR3aa: CASSKRLAGADTQYF
CDR3nt: TGTGCCAGCAGCAAAAGACTAGCGGGAGCCGATACGCAGTATTTT

abundance: once
j_gene: TRBJ2-5
v_gene: TRBV24-1
d_gene: TRBD1
CDR3aa: CATSDSVWTGEVETQYF
CDR3nt: TGTGCCACCAGTGATTCGGTCTGGACAGGGGAGGTAGAGACCCAGTACTTC

abundance: few
j_gene: TRBJ2-4
v_gene: TRBV5-1
d_gene: TRBD2
CDR3aa: CASSTSGSLDIQYF
CDR3nt: TGCGCCAGCAGCACGAGCGGGAGTCTCGACATTCAGTACTTC

abundance: many
j_gene: TRBJ2-7
v_gene: TRBV30
d_gene: -
CDR3aa: CAWSVQLSGLPYF
CDR3nt: TGTGCCTGGAGTGTACAACTCTCCGGCCTGCCGTACTTC

abundance: -
j_gene: TRBJ2-7
v_gene: TRBV2
d_gene: TRBD1
CDR3aa: CASARDRAYERYF
CDR3nt: TGTGCCAGCGCCCGGGACAGGGCTTACGAGCGGTACTTC

abundance: -
j_gene: TRBJ1-2
v_gene: TRBV5-4
d_gene: -
CDR3aa: CASTPGLEGGYGYTF
CDR3nt: TGTGCCAGCACCCCTGGGTTGGAGGGGGGCTATGGCTACACCTTC

abundance: -
j_gene: TRBJ2-1
v_gene: TRBV14
d_gene: TRBD1
CDR3aa: CASSQVDWRGTGDNEQFF
CDR3nt: TGTGCCAGCAGCCAAGTCGATTGGAGGGGGACAGGGGATAATGAGCAGTTCTTC

abundance: few
j_gene: TRBJ2-3
v_gene: TRBV19
d_gene: -
CDR3aa: CASSMEQGTDTQYF
CDR3nt: TGTGCCAGTAGTATGGAACAGGGCACAGATACGCAGTATTTT

abundance: many
j_gene: TRBJ1-5
v_gene: TRBV28
d_gene: -
CDR3aa: CASTTGPFNQPQHF
CDR3nt: TGTGCCAGCACCACCGGACCATTCAATCAGCCCCAGCATTTT

abundance: few
j_gene: TRBJ1-1
v_gene: TRBV7-9
d_gene: -
CDR3aa: CASSKDGARWTLF
CDR3nt: TGTGCCAGCAGCAAAGACGGGGCCCGTTGGACTCTCTTT

abundance: many
j_gene: TRBJ2-1
v_gene: TRBV3-1
d_gene: -
CDR3aa: CASSQVPVRSNEQFF
CDR3nt: TGTGCCAGCAGCCAAGTCCCAGTACGGTCGAATGAGCAGTTCTTC

abundance: many
j_gene: TRBJ2-7
v_gene: TRBV5-1
d_gene: -
CDR3aa: CASSHQAETGIYEQYF
CDR3nt: TGCGCCAGCAGCCACCAGGCGGAGACCGGCATCTACGAGCAGTACTTC

abundance: -
j_gene: TRBJ1-4
v_gene: TRBV28
d_gene: -
CDR3aa: CASSYPGGRGEKLFF
CDR3nt: TGTGCCAGCAGTTACCCTGGCGGCCGGGGCGAAAAACTGTTTTTT

abundance: many
j_gene: TRBJ2-1
v_gene: TRBV5-1
d_gene: -
CDR3aa: CASPKVHSYNEQFF
CDR3nt: TGCGCCAGCCCCAAAGTGCACTCCTACAATGAGCAGTTCTTC

abundance: many
j_gene: TRBJ2-3
v_gene: TRBV6-2/TRBV6-3
d_gene: -
CDR3aa: CASSYSTRVSTDTQYF
CDR3nt: TGTGCCAGCAGTTACTCTACTAGAGTATCCACAGATACGCAGTATTTT

abundance: many
j_gene: TRBJ1-2
v_gene: TRBV2
d_gene: -
CDR3aa: CASSEALQGSNYGYTF
CDR3nt: TGTGCCAGCAGTGAAGCGCTTCAGGGTTCCAACTATGGCTACACCTTC

abundance: many
j_gene: TRBJ1-1
v_gene: TRBV11-2
d_gene: TRBD1
CDR3aa: CASSLGYRTGVTEAFF
CDR3nt: TGTGCCAGCAGCTTAGGTTATAGGACAGGCGTTACTGAAGCTTTCTTT

abundance: few
j_gene: TRBJ1-2
v_gene: TRBV6-1
d_gene: TRBD1
CDR3aa: CASSGAPGQDYGYTF
CDR3nt: TGTGCCAGCAGTGGCGCCCCGGGACAGGACTATGGCTACACCTTC

abundance: -
j_gene: TRBJ2-3
v_gene: TRBV28
d_gene: TRBD2
CDR3aa: CASRLPGLALTDTQYF
CDR3nt: TGTGCCAGCAGACTGCCGGGACTAGCCCTCACAGATACGCAGTATTTT

abundance: -
j_gene: TRBJ1-2
v_gene: TRBV20-1
d_gene: TRBD1
CDR3aa: CSARGQGALANYGYTF
CDR3nt: TGCAGTGCTAGAGGGCAGGGGGCTTTAGCTAACTATGGCTACACCTTC

abundance: -
j_gene: TRBJ2-3
v_gene: TRBV9
d_gene: -
CDR3aa: CASSVETGQQDTQYF
CDR3nt: TGTGCCAGCAGCGTAGAGACGGGGCAGCAAGATACGCAGTATTTT

abundance: few
j_gene: TRBJ2-5
v_gene: TRBV5-1
d_gene: TRBD2
CDR3aa: CASSSGTSGFRETQYF
CDR3nt: TGCGCCAGCAGCTCCGGGACTAGCGGATTCAGGGAGACCCAGTACTTC